This T cell receptor (beta chain) was captured by sequencing in a study of early T cells in non-severe SARS-CoV-2 infection. For the study at large: Bulk RNA isolated from unsorted whole blood underwent sequencing; chains were not paired. Findings and caveats of the study: Missing private and CD4 specificities, VDJdb matching favored anti-spike CD8 responses.

This clonotype was seen repeatedly, ten times or more. As yet, its antigen is unknown. Attachment of unique molecular identifiers was made to individual cDNA molecules. TCRdb passed the 5' RACE reads through MiXCR, listing each CDR3 protein once. This table has about 100,000 distinct CDR3 sequences, about 13% appearing once. V lost 2 bases and J 5 bases, leaving 8 bases between the germline ends. CDR3 length: 14 amino acids. Germline V CDR1 and CDR2: SGDLS, YYNGEE. The chain uses TRBV9 and TRBJ1-6; weak D call: TRBD1 (6 bases). The source is an adult who was a healthcare worker with PCR-confirmed SARS-CoV-2 infection or an uninfected control (not recorded which). Sequenced: whole blood. This CDR3 is CASSVGQNNSPLHF. CDR3 coding DNA: TGTGCCAGCAGCGTCGGACAGAATAATTCACCCCTCCACTTT. The whole variable domain, filled in from reference TRBV9 and TRBJ1-6, reads DSGVTQTPKHLITATGQRVTLRCSPRSGDLSVYWYQQSLDQGLQFLIQYYNGEERAKGNILERFSAQQFPDLHSELNLSSLELGDSALYFCASSVGQNNSPLHFGNGTRLTVT.